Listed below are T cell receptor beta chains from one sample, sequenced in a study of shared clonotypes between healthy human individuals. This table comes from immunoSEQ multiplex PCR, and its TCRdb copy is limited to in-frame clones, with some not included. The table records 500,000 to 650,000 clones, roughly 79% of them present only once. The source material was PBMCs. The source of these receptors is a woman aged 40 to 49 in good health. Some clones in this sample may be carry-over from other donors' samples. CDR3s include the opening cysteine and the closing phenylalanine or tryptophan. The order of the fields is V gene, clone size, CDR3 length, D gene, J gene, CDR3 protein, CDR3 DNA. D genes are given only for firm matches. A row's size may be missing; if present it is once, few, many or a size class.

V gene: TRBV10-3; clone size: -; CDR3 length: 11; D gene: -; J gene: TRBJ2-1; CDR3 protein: CAISEGMEQFF; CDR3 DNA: TGTGCCATCAGTGAGGGTATGGAGCAGTTCTTC
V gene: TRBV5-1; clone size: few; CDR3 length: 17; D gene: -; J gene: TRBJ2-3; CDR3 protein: CASSRRDSSLGTDTQYF; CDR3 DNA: TGCGCCAGCAGCCGCCGGGACTCATCCCTCGGCACAGATACGCAGTATTTT
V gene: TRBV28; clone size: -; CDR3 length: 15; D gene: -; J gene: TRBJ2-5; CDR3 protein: CASSFIGRASGEQYF; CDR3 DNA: TGTGCCAGCAGTTTTATCGGCAGGGCTTCGGGGGAGCAGTACTTC
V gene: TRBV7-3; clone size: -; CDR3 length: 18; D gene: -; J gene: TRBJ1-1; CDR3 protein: CASSLMPGRTGADTEAFF; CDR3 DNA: TGTGCCAGCAGCTTAATGCCTGGGAGGACCGGGGCTGACACTGAAGCTTTCTTT
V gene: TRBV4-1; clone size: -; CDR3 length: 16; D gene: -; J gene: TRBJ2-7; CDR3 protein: CASSTPGVRGAWEQYF; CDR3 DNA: TGCGCCAGCAGCACCCCCGGTGTCAGGGGGGCTTGGGAGCAGTACTTC
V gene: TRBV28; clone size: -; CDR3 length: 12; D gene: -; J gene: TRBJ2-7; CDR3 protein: CASTNSPYEQYF; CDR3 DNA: TGTGCCAGCACTAACAGTCCCTACGAGCAGTACTTC
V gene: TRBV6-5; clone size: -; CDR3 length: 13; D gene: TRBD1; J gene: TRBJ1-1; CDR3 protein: CASSYTGDTEAFF; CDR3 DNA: TGTGCCAGCAGCTACACAGGGGACACTGAAGCTTTCTTT
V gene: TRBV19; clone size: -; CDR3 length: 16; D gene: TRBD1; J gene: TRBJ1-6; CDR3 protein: CASSRGTGATNSPLHF; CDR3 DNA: TGTGCCAGTAGTAGAGGGACAGGGGCGACTAATTCACCCCTCCACTTT
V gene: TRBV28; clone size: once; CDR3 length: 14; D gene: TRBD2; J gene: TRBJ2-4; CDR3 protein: CASSPPGEAGVQYF; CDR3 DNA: TGTGCCAGCAGTCCTCCTGGGGAGGCGGGGGTTCAGTACTTC
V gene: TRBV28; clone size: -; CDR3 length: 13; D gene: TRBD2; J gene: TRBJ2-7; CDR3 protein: CASSLGLEYEQYF; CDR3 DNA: TGTGCCAGCAGTTTGGGACTAGAATACGAGCAGTACTTC
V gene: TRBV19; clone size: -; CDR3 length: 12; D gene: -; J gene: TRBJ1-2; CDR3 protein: CASGPPGYRYTF; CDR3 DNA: TGTGCCAGTGGGCCGCCCGGTTATCGCTACACCTTC
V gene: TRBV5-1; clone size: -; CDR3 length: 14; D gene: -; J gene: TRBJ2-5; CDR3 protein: CASSPVPGGVTQYF; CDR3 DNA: TGCGCCAGCAGCCCCGTCCCAGGGGGGGTGACCCAGTACTTC
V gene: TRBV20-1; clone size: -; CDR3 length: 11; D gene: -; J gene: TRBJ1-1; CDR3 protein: CSARGNTEAFF; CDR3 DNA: TGCAGTGCTAGGGGAAACACTGAAGCTTTCTTT
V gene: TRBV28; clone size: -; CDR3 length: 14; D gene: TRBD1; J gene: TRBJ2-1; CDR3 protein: CASSNYRGYNEQFF; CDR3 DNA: TGTGCCAGCAGTAACTACAGGGGCTACAATGAGCAGTTCTTC
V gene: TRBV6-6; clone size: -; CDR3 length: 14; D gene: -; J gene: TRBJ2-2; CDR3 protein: CASRATLSTGELFF; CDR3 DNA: TGTGCCAGCAGAGCGACACTTAGCACCGGGGAGCTGTTTTTT
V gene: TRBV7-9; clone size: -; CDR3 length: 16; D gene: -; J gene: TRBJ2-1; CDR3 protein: CASTPSRLDPYNEQFF; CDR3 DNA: TGTGCCAGCACCCCCTCCCGACTAGACCCTTACAATGAGCAGTTCTTC
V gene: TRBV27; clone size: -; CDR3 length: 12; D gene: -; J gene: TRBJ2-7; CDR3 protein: CASSPSGYEQYF; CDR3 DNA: TGTGCCAGCAGTCCCTCGGGTTACGAGCAGTACTTC
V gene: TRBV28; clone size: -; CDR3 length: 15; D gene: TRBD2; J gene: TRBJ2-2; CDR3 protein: CASSRASGRFGELFF; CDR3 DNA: TGTGCCAGCAGTCGGGCTAGCGGGAGATTCGGGGAGCTGTTTTTT
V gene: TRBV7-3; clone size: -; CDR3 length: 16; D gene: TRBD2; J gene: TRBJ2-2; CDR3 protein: CASSPGGPANTGELFF; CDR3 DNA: TGTGCCAGCAGCCCGGGAGGCCCCGCGAACACCGGGGAGCTGTTTTTT
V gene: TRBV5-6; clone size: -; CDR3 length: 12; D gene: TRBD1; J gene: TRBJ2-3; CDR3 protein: CASSTGVDTQYF; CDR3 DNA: TGTGCCAGCAGTACAGGGGTAGATACGCAGTATTTT
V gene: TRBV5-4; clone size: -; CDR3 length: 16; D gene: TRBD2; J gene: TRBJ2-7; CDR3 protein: CASSLFGTSDRYEQYF; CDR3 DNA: TGTGCCAGCAGCTTGTTTGGGACTAGCGACCGCTACGAGCAGTACTTC
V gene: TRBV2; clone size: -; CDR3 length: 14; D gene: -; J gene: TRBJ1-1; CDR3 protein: CASSVYLSNTEAFF; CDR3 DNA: TGTGCCAGCAGTGTTTACCTTTCGAACACTGAAGCTTTCTTT
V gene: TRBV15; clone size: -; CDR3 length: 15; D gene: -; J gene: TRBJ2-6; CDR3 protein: CATSRDGVGANVLTF; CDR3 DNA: TGTGCCACCAGCAGAGACGGAGTTGGGGCCAACGTCCTGACTTTC
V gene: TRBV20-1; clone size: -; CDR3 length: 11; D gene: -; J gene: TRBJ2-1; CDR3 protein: CSAPEGLEQFF; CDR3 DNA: TGCAGTGCCCCCGAGGGCCTTGAGCAGTTCTTC
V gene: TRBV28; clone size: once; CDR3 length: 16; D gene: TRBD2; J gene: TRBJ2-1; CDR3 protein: CASSLFRRELYNEQFF; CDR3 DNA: TGTGCCAGCAGTTTATTTCGGCGGGAGCTGTACAATGAGCAGTTCTTC
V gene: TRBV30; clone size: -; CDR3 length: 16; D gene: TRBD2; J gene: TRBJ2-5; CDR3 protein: CAWSVGASGSGETQYF; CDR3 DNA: TGTGCCTGGAGTGTGGGGGCTAGCGGGAGCGGAGAGACCCAGTACTTC